This passage covers 32 T cell receptor beta chains from one sample sequenced in a study of shared clonotypes between healthy human individuals. Using immunoSEQ multiplex PCR, the repertoire was profiled, and TCRdb retains in-frame clones only, with some absent. The data show 2 million to 2.5 million clones, 95% seen once. The material sequenced was naive CD4+ T cells sorted from blood. Subset described: CD45RA+ positively selected. The receptor source for this set is a man aged 18 to 35 in good health.

The chain carries TRBV5-1 and TRBJ2-7; D is unresolved. Deletions cut 1 base from V and 2 bases from J, with 10 bases between. In germline, CDR1 is SGHRS, CDR2 YFSETQ. This CDR3 spans 14 amino acids. DNA for the CDR3: TGCGCCAGCAGCTTGCAAGATGCGACCTACGAGCAGTACTTC. Residues: CASSLQDATYEQYF.

This sequence joins TRBV6-5 and TRBJ2-2, with D perhaps assigned TRBD1 or TRBD2 (5 bases each). V lost 10 bases and J 5 bases, leaving 14 bases between the germline ends. This CDR3 spans 13 amino acids. Germline V gene lookup returns CDR1 MNHEY and CDR2 SVGAGI. CDR3 loop: CATNGARTGELFF. As DNA, the CDR3 is TGTGCCACCAACGGGGCGAGGACCGGGGAGCTGTTTTTT.

CDR3 loop: CASSPPQGGSTGELFF. The CDR3 DNA is TGTGCCAGCTCACCACCGCAGGGGGGCTCCACCGGGGAGCTGTTTTTT. The rearrangement links TRBV18 to TRBJ2-2; TRBD1 might be the D (7 bases). The germline V gene encodes CDR1 KGHSH and CDR2 LQKENI. This CDR3 region has 16 residues. V shed 0 bases and J shed 4 bases, with 12 bases lying between them.

The chain links TRBV6-5 to TRBJ2-2; D is unresolved. The CDR3 sequence is 12 residues long. Per germline, CDR1 MNHEY and CDR2 SVGAGI. The V end lost 4 bases, the J end lost 6 bases, and 6 bases lay between the germline ends. The CDR3 loop reads CASSLVPGELFF. In nucleotides, the CDR3 is TGTGCCAGCAGTTTAGTGCCCGGGGAGCTGTTTTTT.

Details on this clone: Mismatch with germline at one junction end may stem from a read error. The rearrangement uses TRBV6-6 and TRBJ2-5; TRBD2 agrees at 10 bases. The CDR3 sequence is 15 residues long. In germline, CDR1 is MNHNY, CDR2 SVGAGI (reference sequence). Written as DNA, the CDR3 is TGTGCCAGCAGCACCAGGACTAGCGGAGGAGAGACTCAGTACTTC. Translating it yields CASSTRTSGGETQYF.

The chain recombines TRBV29-1 with TRBJ2-7, with D perhaps TRBD1 (6 bases). The CDR3 loop spans 13 amino acids. Germline V gives CDR1 SQVTM, CDR2 ANQGSEA. V shed 4 bases and J shed 2 bases, with 12 bases lying between them. DNA of the CDR3: TGCAGCGTTGGAGGGACATTAACCTACGAGCAGTACTTC. This codes for CSVGGTLTYEQYF.

The chain is built from TRBV19 and TRBJ2-3; 9 bases align to TRBD1. V dropped 0 bases and J dropped 6; count of bases not matched to a gene: 4. From germline, CDR1 is LNHDA and CDR2 SQIVND (reference sequence). CDR3 length: 15 residues. The CDR3 loop is CASSIEKGQGDTQYF. The CDR3 coding sequence is TGTGCCAGTAGTATAGAAAAAGGACAGGGGGATACGCAGTATTTT.

The rearrangement uses TRBV11-2 and TRBJ2-7; D is possibly TRBD1 (5 bases). Between the trimmed V and J ends, which lost 4 bases and 2 bases, there was a span of 18 bases. Germline V CDR1 and CDR2: SGHAT, FQNNGV. There are 16 residues in the CDR3. As DNA, the CDR3 is TGTGCCAGCAGCTCCGCCGCAAGGACGGACACCTACGAGCAGTACTTC. Its translation is CASSSAARTDTYEQYF.

This clone was observed once. The V and J genes are TRBV7-9 and TRBJ2-6; D gene ambiguous. Germline CDR1 and CDR2: SEHNR and FQNEAQ (reference sequence). V gave up 4 bases and J gave up 4 bases, with 20 bases separating them. The CDR3 spans 18 residues. The DNA of the CDR3 is TGTGCCAGCAGCTCAACCAACTCCAGGTTCTCCGGGGCCAACGTCCTGACTTTC. Translation: CASSSTNSRFSGANVLTF. Together with reference TRBV7-9 and TRBJ2-6, the CDR3 gives the full variable domain: DTGVSQNPRHKITKRGQNVTFRCDPISEHNRLYWYRQTLGQGPEFLTYFQNEAQLEKSRLLSDRFSAERPKGSFSTLEIQRTEQGDSAMYLCASSSTNSRFSGANVLTFGAGSRLTVL.

In this sample, this clone turned up once. The chain joins TRBV28 to TRBJ1-6; 7 bases match TRBD1. V shed 4 bases and J 9 bases; nucleotides not matched to a gene: 3. Germline CDR1 is MDHEN and CDR2 is SYDVKM. The CDR3 has 13 amino acids. This chain's CDR3 is CASSSSGGSPLHF. CDR3 DNA: TGTGCCAGCAGTTCATCAGGGGGTTCACCCCTCCACTTT.

A single count supports this clone. The chain combines TRBV10-3 with TRBJ2-7, with 7 bases identical to TRBD1. The CDR3 is 15 residues long. The junction had 7 bases not matched to a gene; V was cut back by 4 bases and J by 1 base. From germline, CDR1 is ENHRY and CDR2 SYGVKD. The CDR3 loop reads CAISGRGGKSYEQYF. In nucleotides, the CDR3 is TGTGCCATCAGTGGACGAGGGGGCAAATCCTACGAGCAGTACTTC.

The CDR3 DNA reads TGTGCCAGCAGACAGAGTAAAGAGACCCAGTACTTC. Its translation is CASRQSKETQYF. The chain joins TRBV2 to TRBJ2-5, with unresolved D. The germline V and J ends were trimmed by 6 bases and 3 bases, with 8 bases remaining between them. The CDR3 contains 12 residues. The germline V gene encodes CDR1 SNHLY and CDR2 FYNNEI.

V is TRBV7-2 and J is TRBJ2-7, with 7 bases aligning to TRBD2. Germline V gene sequence: CDR1 SGHTA, CDR2 FQGNSA. This CDR3 spans 16 amino acids. Losses at the gene ends were 4 bases for V and 0 bases for J; bases not matched to a gene: 9. The CDR3 coding sequence is TGTGCCAGCAGCTCCCTCCGGGACTATCCCTCCTACGAGCAGTACTTC. Residues: CASSSLRDYPSYEQYF.

The chain combines TRBV9 with TRBJ2-1, with 10 positions matching TRBD1. V was clipped by 0 bases and J by 0 bases; unmatched bases: 0. The germline V gene encodes CDR1 SGDLS and CDR2 YYNGEE. The CDR3 extends over 16 amino acids. CDR3 DNA sequence: TGTGCCAGCAGCGTAGGGACAGGGGGCTCCTACAATGAGCAGTTCTTC. This encodes CASSVGTGGSYNEQFF.

V usage is TRBV18 and J usage is TRBJ2-7; D call uncertain. CDR3 size: 13 residues. Germline CDR1 KGHSH, CDR2 LQKENI. Trimming left V 5 bases short and J 5 bases short, with 13 bases between. The CDR3 DNA is TGTGCCAGCTCATCAAATAGTGGAGACGAGCAGTACTTC. It is translated as CASSSNSGDEQYF. The full variable domain, its missing parts supplied by reference TRBV18 and TRBJ2-7, is NAGVMQNPRHLVRRRGQEARLRCSPMKGHSHVYWYRQLPEEGLKFMVYLQKENIIDESGMPKERFSAEFPKEGPSILRIQQVVRGDSAAYFCASSSNSGDEQYFGPGTRLTVT.

This clone appeared once. This sequence joins TRBV2 and TRBJ2-5, with 14 bases aligning to TRBD2. Germline CDR1 reads SNHLY; CDR2 reads FYNNEI. The CDR3 is 18 amino acids. V trimming: 2 bases; J trimming: 2 bases; junction bases outside the gene matches: 7. CDR3 coding DNA: TGTGCCAGCAGTGAAAGACTAGCGGGGGGGCCGGAGCAAGAGACCCAGTACTTC. Encoded protein: CASSERLAGGPEQETQYF.

V and J are TRBV5-4 and TRBJ1-2; 8 nucleotides agree with TRBD1. The germline V gene has CDR1 SGHNT and CDR2 YYREEE (reference sequence). The CDR3 sequence is 15 residues long. Unmatched junction bases numbered 9, after V lost 0 bases and J lost 8 bases. The CDR3 is CASSLAPGGVEGYTF. The CDR3 region has the DNA TGTGCCAGCAGCTTGGCGCCAGGGGGCGTAGAGGGCTACACCTTC.

The chain joins TRBV5-1 to TRBJ1-3; no clear D. This CDR3 is built from 12 residues. The germline V gene has CDR1 SGHRS and CDR2 YFSETQ. The V and J ends lost 4 bases and 2 bases respectively, with 4 bases between them. In DNA form, the CDR3 reads TGCGCCAGCAGCCGTCCTGGAAACACCATATATTTT. Translated: CASSRPGNTIYF.

The rearrangement uses TRBV15 and TRBJ1-2; D might be TRBD1 (5 bases). The CDR3 loop spans 19 amino acids. CDR1 is LNHNV, CDR2 YYDKDF, per germline (reference sequence). Trimming cost V 5 bases and J 0 bases, with 25 bases left between them. CDR3 residues: CATSPWGITDPLSNYGYTF. CDR3 nucleotides: TGTGCCACCAGCCCATGGGGCATCACGGACCCCTTGTCTAACTATGGCTACACCTTC.

In DNA form, the CDR3 reads TGTGCCAGCAGCTTCAGGCTGCGTAATACGAACACCGGGGAGCTGTTTTTT. Translating it yields CASSFRLRNTNTGELFF. The V call is TRBV7-3, the J call TRBJ2-2; D remains ambiguous. CDR3 length: 17 residues. V was shortened by 3 bases and J by 0 bases, with 14 bases between the two germline ends. Germline loops: CDR1 SGHTA, CDR2 FQGTGA.

V and J are TRBV28 and TRBJ1-5; 10 bases line up with TRBD1. CDR3 length: 16 residues. CDR1 MDHEN and CDR2 SYDVKM come from the germline V gene. V was pared by 5 bases and J by 6 bases, with 10 bases of the junction left unmatched. This chain's CDR3 is CASSARQGALGQPQHF. CDR3 sequence (DNA): TGTGCCAGCAGTGCTCGACAGGGGGCTTTGGGTCAGCCCCAGCATTTT.

This chain links TRBV11-2 with TRBJ2-7; 8 nucleotides match TRBD1. V trimming: 2 bases; J trimming: 4 bases; junction bases outside the gene matches: 4. The CDR3 sequence is 14 residues long. Germline loops: CDR1 SGHAT, CDR2 FQNNGV. This CDR3 is CASSLSRDRYEQYF. CDR3 sequence (DNA): TGTGCCAGCAGCTTAAGCAGGGACAGGTACGAGCAGTACTTC.

This chain links TRBV10-3 with TRBJ2-3; 7 nucleotides agree with TRBD1. V was clipped by 8 bases and J by 0 bases; unmatched bases: 5. Germline V gene data show CDR1 as ENHRY and CDR2 as SYGVKD. The CDR3 has 14 amino acids. The CDR3 is CAIRTGASTDTQYF. The CDR3 DNA sequence: TGTGCCATCCGGACAGGAGCTAGCACAGATACGCAGTATTTT.

The chain recombines TRBV27 with TRBJ1-3, with TRBD1 identical over 8 bases. Per germline, CDR1 MNHEY and CDR2 SMNVEV (reference sequence). There are 16 residues in the CDR3. V was pared by 6 bases and J by 2 bases, with 9 bases of the junction left unmatched. The CDR3 protein is CASSPGQGRTGNTIYF. The CDR3 nucleotides read TGTGCCAGCAGCCCCGGACAGGGTAGAACTGGAAACACCATATATTTT.

This chain joins TRBV7-9 and TRBJ1-6, with D perhaps matching TRBD1 (5 bases). V was cut by 3 bases and J by 8 bases, with 11 bases left in between. Germline CDR1 and CDR2: SEHNR and FQNEAQ (reference sequence). This CDR3 comprises 14 residues. CDR3 sequence reads: CASSFAGGDSPLHF. The CDR3 DNA reads as TGTGCCAGCAGCTTTGCGGGGGGTGATTCACCCCTCCACTTT.

This clone was counted once. This chain links TRBV11-2 with TRBJ2-7; D is unclear. From germline, CDR1 is SGHAT and CDR2 FQNNGV. The CDR3 is 13 residues long. V lost 1 base, J lost 3 bases, and 7 bases lay in between. The CDR3 loop is CASSLVHNYEQYF. CDR3 nucleotides: TGTGCCAGCAGCTTAGTGCACAACTACGAGCAGTACTTC.

V gene TRBV25-1 combines with J gene TRBJ1-5; D might be TRBD1 (5 bases). The CDR3 has 15 amino acids. Trimming cost V 4 bases and J 1 base, with 11 bases left between them. Germline V gene sequence: CDR1 MGHDK, CDR2 SYGVNS. In DNA form, the CDR3 reads TGTGCCAGCAGTGGGGGCGAGGGGAGCAATCAGCCCCAGCATTTT. Translation gives CASSGGEGSNQPQHF.

The chain couples TRBV6-1 to TRBJ1-2; possible D gene TRBD1, 5 bases. Germline V gene lookup returns CDR1 MNHNS and CDR2 SASEGT. The CDR3 loop spans 15 amino acids. Trimming left V 4 bases short and J 2 bases short, with 14 bases between. The CDR3 loop is CASSVTRTLNYGYTF. The DNA for the CDR3 is TGTGCCAGCAGTGTTACCCGGACACTAAACTATGGCTACACCTTC.

The V call is TRBV2, the J call TRBJ2-7; 10 positions agree with TRBD2. With V trimmed by 7 bases and J by 2 bases, 2 bases remained unmatched. Germline-derived CDR1 and CDR2 are SNHLY and FYNNEI. This CDR3 contains 13 residues. Written as DNA, the CDR3 is TGTGCCAGCACTAGCGGGGGAGCCTACGAGCAGTACTTC. It translates to CASTSGGAYEQYF.

The chain has TRBV10-3 and TRBJ2-2; D is perhaps TRBD2 (5 bases). The CDR3 length is 12 residues. Between the trimmed V and J ends, which lost 10 bases and 3 bases, there was a span of 9 bases. Germline V CDR1 and CDR2: ENHRY, SYGVKD. CDR3 coding DNA: TGTGCCACCCAGGACTACACCGGGGAGCTGTTTTTT. Translated, it gives CATQDYTGELFF.

V gene TRBV5-1 combines with J gene TRBJ2-5; 9 nucleotides align to TRBD2. The J segment lost 5 bases and the V segment lost 2 bases, leaving 10 bases of the junction unmatched. The CDR3 covers 16 residues. The germline V gene encodes CDR1 SGHRS and CDR2 YFSETQ. DNA of the CDR3: TGCGCCAGCAGCTTCCAGCCTGGCGGGGGGGGTGAGACCCAGTACTTC. It is translated as CASSFQPGGGGETQYF.

The chain carries TRBV19 and TRBJ1-2; D remains ambiguous. Trimming shortened V by 3 bases and J by 4 bases, and 18 bases separated the two germline ends. CDR1 is LNHDA and CDR2 is SQIVND in the germline V gene (reference sequence). CDR3 size: 16 residues. The CDR3 DNA reads TGTGCCAGTAGTATTGGGCAGAAGGCGCCAATCTATGGCTACACCTTC. This translates into CASSIGQKAPIYGYTF.